This T cell receptor (beta chain) derives from a study of blood T cell repertoires in COVID-19. Source study methods: Estimation of nucleated cell counts relied on the amplification of reference gene primers. The data were produced by immunoSEQ multiplex PCR, yet TCRdb's version contains in-frame clones alone and is incomplete. V, J and clone size are taken as reported in that table, and D and trimming were inferred from the DNA itself. Seen here are more than 110,000 clones, roughly 90% observed once, and the top ten hold approximately 10%. This CDR3 is 13 amino acids long. With 8 bases clipped from V and 5 bases from J, the junction kept 1 base outside the gene matches. Germline V lookup: CDR1 MNHEY, CDR2 SMNVEV (reference sequence).

The sample consisted of peripheral blood. The V call is TRBV27, the J call TRBJ1-6; 9 bases are a match to TRBD1. The TCR was taken from a man in his forties or fifties with active or convalescent COVID-19. Here the CDR3 reads CASGQGNNSPLHF. In nucleotides, the CDR3 is TGTGCCAGCGGACAGGGGAATAATTCACCCCTCCACTTT.